This TCR beta chain derives from a study of T cells in Graves' hyperthyroidism and ophthalmopathy. V was trimmed by 4 bases and J by 0 bases, leaving 4 bases between them. The length of the CDR3 is 13 residues. CDR1 is MNHEY, CDR2 SMNVEV, per germline (reference sequence). TCR beta CDR3 region amplification was performed from RNA transcripts. When the TCR CDR3 underwent first-round RT-PCR, the HTBI primer set was used. TCRdb re-called the multiplex PCR reads with MiXCR, one entry per CDR3 protein. The sample contains around 180,000 distinct CDR3 sequences, more than 15% of which appear only once. This clonotype appeared many times. The antigen is undetermined. Broader study findings: Median prediction lead before ophthalmopathy onset was 6 to 8 months with the model.

Hyperthyroidism was newly diagnosed in patients aged 18 to 65 (duration under 2 months). Uncontrolled infection, other autoimmune disease, pregnancy or lactation led to exclusion. Diagnoses were established using clinical symptoms, serum thyroxine and TRAb, thyroid ultrasound and orbital computed tomography. What was sequenced was blood. The V and J genes are TRBV27 and TRBJ1-5, with D uncertain. The receptor was isolated from a woman in her forties or fifties with Graves' hyperthyroidism. In DNA, the CDR3 is TGTGCCAGCAGTTATAATAGCAATCAGCCCCAGCATTTT. As protein: CASSYNSNQPQHF.